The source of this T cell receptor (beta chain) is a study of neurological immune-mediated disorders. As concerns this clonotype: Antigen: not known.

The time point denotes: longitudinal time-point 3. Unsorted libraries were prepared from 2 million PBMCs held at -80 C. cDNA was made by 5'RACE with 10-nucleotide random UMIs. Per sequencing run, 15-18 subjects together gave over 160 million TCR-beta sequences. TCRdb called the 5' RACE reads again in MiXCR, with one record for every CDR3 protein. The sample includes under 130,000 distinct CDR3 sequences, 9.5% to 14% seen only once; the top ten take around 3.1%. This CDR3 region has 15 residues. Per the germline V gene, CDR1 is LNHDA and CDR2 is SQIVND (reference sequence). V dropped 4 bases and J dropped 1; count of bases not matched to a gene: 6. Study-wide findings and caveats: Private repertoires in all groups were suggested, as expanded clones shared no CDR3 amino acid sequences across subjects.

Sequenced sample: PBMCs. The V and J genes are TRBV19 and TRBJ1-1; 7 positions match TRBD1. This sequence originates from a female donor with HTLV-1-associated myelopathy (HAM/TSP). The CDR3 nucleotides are TGTGCCAGTAGTACCACAGGGGATGGGAACACTGAAGCTTTCTTT. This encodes CASSTTGDGNTEAFF. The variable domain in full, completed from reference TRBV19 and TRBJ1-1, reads DGGITQSPKYLFRKEGQNVTLSCEQNLNHDAMYWYRQDPGQGLRLIYYSQIVNDFQKGDIAEGYSVSREKKESFPLTVTSAQKNPTAFYLCASSTTGDGNTEAFFGQGTRLTVV.